This TCR beta chain was profiled in a study of memory CD4+ T cells and cytomegalovirus serostatus. Study-level findings and limits: CD4+ memory repertoires contained 67 of 164 reported CMV TCRbeta sequences.

With regard to this clone: Its antigen is unknown.

The sort gate was single viable CD3+CD4+CD8-CD45RO+ cells for memory CD4+ T cells. CD4+ T cells were isolated by positive magnetic selection. The CDR3 runs 13 residues. Trimming shortened V by 6 bases and J by 5 bases, and 13 bases separated the two germline ends. Germline lookup yields CDR1 LNHDA and CDR2 SQIVND (reference sequence). Study processing details: After removing out-of-frame reads, around 2,100,000 distinct TCRbeta sequences remained. Only in-frame clones appear in the TCRdb table, and some are missing; sequencing was by immunoSEQ multiplex PCR. The V and J calls and clone size were taken over from that table, and D and trimming were inferred from the DNA. This sample carries under 45,000 clones, over 70% of them seen once, and the ten largest clones take less than 0.6%.

This TCR derives from an adult in good health and CMV-seronegative. Sequencing was performed on memory CD4+ T cells from blood. The gene calls are TRBV19 and TRBJ1-1, with D hard to call. CDR3 coding DNA: TGTGCCAGTAGATTTGAGGAGAGGACTGAAGCTTTCTTT. Amino acid sequence: CASRFEERTEAFF.